The rows below give T cell receptor beta chains drawn from one sample of a study of OX40 agonist ivuxolimab in advanced cancers. The method was immunoSEQ multiplex PCR; TCRdb's version includes in-frame clones alone and lacks a portion of them. The data hold around 84,000 clones, with roughly nine tenths observed a single time. This specimen consisted of CD4+ or CD8+ T cells sorted from blood, obtained in a trial of the OX40 agonist ivuxolimab. The receptors stem from an adult with an advanced solid tumor such as melanoma, head and neck, liver or kidney cancer. Each CDR3 is given with its conserved first and last residue. The order of the fields is CDR3 DNA, CDR3 protein, CDR3 length, V gene, J gene, D gene. D genes are given only for firm matches.

CDR3 DNA: TGTGCCAGCAGCCACCCGGACAGATACAATGAGCAGTTCTTC; CDR3 protein: CASSHPDRYNEQFF; CDR3 length: 14; V gene: TRBV5-4; J gene: TRBJ2-1; D gene: .
CDR3 DNA: TGTGCCAGCAGTCCCGAGGGCGGGACCTATGAAAAACTGTTTTTT; CDR3 protein: CASSPEGGTYEKLFF; CDR3 length: 15; V gene: TRBV5-8; J gene: TRBJ1-4; D gene: .
CDR3 DNA: TGCGCCAGCAGCTTGTCCAGGTTTAACACTGAAGCTTTCTTT; CDR3 protein: CASSLSRFNTEAFF; CDR3 length: 14; V gene: TRBV5-1; J gene: TRBJ1-1; D gene: .
CDR3 DNA: TGTGCTAGTGCCCCGGGACAGGGGGCAGATACGCAGTATTTT; CDR3 protein: CASAPGQGADTQYF; CDR3 length: 14; V gene: TRBV12-5; J gene: TRBJ2-3; D gene: TRBD1
CDR3 DNA: TGTGCCAGCAGCTTAAACGTAATTACCTACGAGCAGTACTTC; CDR3 protein: CASSLNVITYEQYF; CDR3 length: 14; V gene: TRBV5-8; J gene: TRBJ2-7; D gene: .
CDR3 DNA: TGTGCCAGCACTACAGGGCTGAACACCGGGGAGCTGTTTTTT; CDR3 protein: CASTTGLNTGELFF; CDR3 length: 14; V gene: TRBV6-5; J gene: TRBJ2-2; D gene: .
CDR3 DNA: TGTGCCAGCAGCCCCCGGGGGGGAATCAACAATGAGCAGTTCTTC; CDR3 protein: CASSPRGGINNEQFF; CDR3 length: 15; V gene: TRBV7-9; J gene: TRBJ2-1; D gene: TRBD2
CDR3 DNA: TGTGCCATCAGTGATAAGTGGAGGCAGGGGGAAAAACTGTTTTTT; CDR3 protein: CAISDKWRQGEKLFF; CDR3 length: 15; V gene: TRBV10-3; J gene: TRBJ1-4; D gene: .
CDR3 DNA: TGTGCCAGCAGCACCCGAAGGTCTGGGGCCAACGTCCTGACTTTC; CDR3 protein: CASSTRRSGANVLTF; CDR3 length: 15; V gene: TRBV5-6; J gene: TRBJ2-6; D gene: .
CDR3 DNA: TGTGCCACCAGCAGAGATAGGGCTCTCACAGATACGCAGTATTTT; CDR3 protein: CATSRDRALTDTQYF; CDR3 length: 15; V gene: TRBV15; J gene: TRBJ2-3; D gene: .
CDR3 DNA: TGTGCCAGCAGTTCCCCTACTAGCGGGAGAAACGATGAGCAGTTCTTC; CDR3 protein: CASSSPTSGRNDEQFF; CDR3 length: 16; V gene: TRBV6-5; J gene: TRBJ2-1; D gene: TRBD2
CDR3 DNA: TGTGCCAGCTCACGCCGGGACCGAACCTACAATGAGCAGTTCTTC; CDR3 protein: CASSRRDRTYNEQFF; CDR3 length: 15; V gene: TRBV18; J gene: TRBJ2-1; D gene: .
CDR3 DNA: TGTGCCAGCCTCGGCGGGGCCAACGTCCTGACTTTC; CDR3 protein: CASLGGANVLTF; CDR3 length: 12; V gene: TRBV11-3; J gene: TRBJ2-6; D gene: .
CDR3 DNA: TGTGCCAGCAGTGTCCAAGGCGGGAACCAAGAGACCCAGTACTTC; CDR3 protein: CASSVQGGNQETQYF; CDR3 length: 15; V gene: TRBV28; J gene: TRBJ2-5; D gene: .